The 17 T cell receptor beta chains below were found in one sample sequenced in a study of vaccination effects on CD4 cells after COVID-19. No antigen has been identified for these receptors. With roughly 10 days of culture completed, CD4+ T cells were isolated. Participants were given two doses of BNT162b2 or mRNA-1273 vaccine. Clones were sequenced by immunoSEQ multiplex PCR, and TCRdb holds only the in-frame ones, with some missing. The sample contains about 45,000 clones, over 60% of which appear only once. The starting material was CD4+ T cells from PBMCs cultured without peptide, obtained after COVID-19 vaccination. Receptors were obtained from a human donor who received a COVID-19 vaccine.

The CDR3: CASSQVNFYSGNTIYF. Written as DNA, the CDR3 is TGTGCCAGCAGCCAAGTTAACTTTTACTCTGGAAACACCATATATTTT. The chain joins TRBV3-1 (or the pseudogene TRBV3-2) to TRBJ1-3, with D unresolved. CDR3 size: 16 residues. Between the trimmed V and J ends, which lost 1 base and 0 bases, there was a span of 10 bases. CDR1 and CDR2 (germline): LGHDT, YNNKEL (reference sequence).

This rearrangement joins TRBV18 to TRBJ2-7, with TRBD2 matching 11 bases. The germline CDR1 and CDR2 sequences are KGHSH and LQKENI. The CDR3 length is 17 residues. J gave up 2 bases and V 3 bases, and 9 bases lay outside the gene matches. In nucleotides, the CDR3 is TGTGCCAGCTCACCCGGGGCTAGCGGGAGGAATCCCTACGAGCAGTACTTC. It translates to CASSPGASGRNPYEQYF.

This clone was picked up one time. The chain joins TRBV30 to TRBJ2-7; 7 bases fit TRBD1. V lost 0 bases to trimming and J lost 0 bases; unmatched junction nucleotides: 8. The germline gives CDR1 GTSNPN, CDR2 SVGIG (reference sequence). The CDR3 covers 16 residues. The CDR3 coding sequence is TGTGCCTGGAGTGTATCCCGGGACAGTCTCTCCTACGAGCAGTACTTC. The encoded protein is CAWSVSRDSLSYEQYF.

This clone occurred once. The chain employs TRBV7-9 and TRBJ2-7, with 9 bases matching TRBD1. The junction had 9 bases not matched to a gene; V was cut back by 5 bases and J by 4 bases. The germline V gene has CDR1 SEHNR and CDR2 FQNEAQ (reference sequence). The CDR3 covers 15 residues. The CDR3 region is CASSPTGQGWYEQYF. The CDR3 region has the DNA TGTGCCAGCAGCCCAACGGGACAGGGCTGGTACGAGCAGTACTTC.

The chain recombines TRBV12-3 or TRBV12-4 with TRBJ1-6; D unresolved. Trimming left V 4 bases short and J 8 bases short, with 6 bases between. This CDR3 comprises 12 residues. CDR3 in DNA: TGTGCCAGCAGTTCCCAATATTCACCCCTCCACTTT. It yields the protein CASSSQYSPLHF.

This chain uses TRBV29-1 with TRBJ1-3; D ambiguous. CDR1 is SQVTM and CDR2 is ANQGSEA in the germline V gene. The CDR3 runs 13 residues. CDR3 nucleotides: TGCAGTTGTGTGAAGAGCTCTGGAAACACCATATATTTT. This gives the protein CSCVKSSGNTIYF.

This chain connects TRBV29-1 to TRBJ1-2, with D perhaps TRBD1 (5 bases). V was clipped by 6 bases and J by 2 bases, with 10 bases between them. The CDR3 consists of 12 residues. Germline CDR1 reads SQVTM; CDR2 reads ANQGSEA. The CDR3 protein is CSVRDGNYGYTF. DNA for the CDR3: TGCAGCGTCCGGGACGGGAACTATGGCTACACCTTC.

In its sample, this clone was seen once. The J gene is TRBJ1-1, the V gene TRBV5-4, with a possible D match to TRBD1 (6 bases). The length of the CDR3 is 16 residues. The germline V gene has CDR1 SGHNT and CDR2 YYREEE (reference sequence). The ends were cut back, 4 bases at V and 4 bases at J, with 20 bases in the middle. This chain's CDR3 is CASSPFTGSGSTEAFF. Written as DNA, the CDR3 is TGTGCCAGCAGCCCCTTTACAGGGAGCGGTTCCACTGAAGCTTTCTTT.

The chain combines TRBV10-1 with TRBJ2-7, with D maybe TRBD1 (5 bases). Germline values: CDR1 WNHNN, CDR2 SYGVQD (reference sequence). This CDR3 region has 14 residues. V lost 6 bases and J lost 2, with 14 bases in between. CDR3 sequence: CASSGSGLPYEQYF. In DNA, the CDR3 is TGCGCCAGCAGCGGCTCAGGGCTTCCCTACGAGCAGTACTTC.

The chain uses TRBV2 and TRBJ2-7; TRBD1 is a possible D gene (5 bases). This CDR3 region has 12 residues. CDR1 SNHLY and CDR2 FYNNEI come from the germline V gene. Trimming left V 5 bases short and J 3 bases short, with 8 bases between. The CDR3 spells CASSLQDYEQYF. CDR3 nucleotides: TGTGCCAGCAGTCTACAGGACTACGAGCAGTACTTC.

The chain has TRBV15 and TRBJ1-2; 8 nucleotides line up with TRBD1. The germline CDR1 and CDR2 sequences are LNHNV and YYDKDF (reference sequence). The CDR3 consists of 16 residues. J was trimmed by 6 bases and V by 3 bases; bases with no gene match: 12. CDR3 in amino acids: CATSRDGTGGADGYTF. In DNA form, the CDR3 reads TGTGCCACCAGCAGGGATGGAACAGGGGGGGCGGATGGCTACACCTTC.

The rearrangement joins TRBV7-2 to TRBJ2-7; D could derive from TRBD1 or TRBD2 (5 bases each). CDR1 is SGHTA, CDR2 FQGNSA, per germline. The CDR3 is made up of 12 amino acids. Trimming took off 1 base at V and 6 bases at J, with 7 bases between the two ends. CDR3 sequence (DNA): TGTGCCAGCAGCTTAGTAGGGACCGAGCAGTACTTC. It encodes CASSLVGTEQYF.

V and J are TRBV5-1 and TRBJ1-2; D not resolved. Per the germline V gene, CDR1 is SGHRS and CDR2 is YFSETQ. The germline V and J ends were trimmed by 5 bases and 4 bases, with 15 bases remaining between them. The CDR3 covers 14 residues. CDR3 protein: CASRGVETGYGYTF. In nucleotides, the CDR3 is TGCGCCAGCAGGGGTGTTGAGACGGGCTATGGCTACACCTTC.

The chain couples TRBV5-6 to TRBJ2-7; TRBD1 might be the D (5 bases). V lost 5 bases and J lost 4, with 13 bases in between. From germline, CDR1 is SGHDT and CDR2 YYEEEE. This CDR3 region has 13 residues. CDR3 bases: TGTGCCAGCAGTTCCGCCGACAGTTACGAGCAGTACTTC. Residues: CASSSADSYEQYF.

The chain joins TRBV19 to TRBJ1-5; tentative D call: TRBD1 (5 bases). This CDR3 has 15 residues. Trimming removed 0 bases from V and 3 bases from J, with 9 bases in between. In germline, CDR1 is LNHDA, CDR2 SQIVND (reference sequence). CDR3 sequence: CASSIDRAPNQPQHF. CDR3 DNA: TGTGCCAGTAGTATAGACAGGGCCCCCAATCAGCCCCAGCATTTT.

The CDR3 loop is CASSLGGSNYGYTF. The CDR3 bases are TGTGCCAGCAGCCTAGGGGGCAGTAACTATGGCTACACCTTC. The V call is TRBV6-5, the J call TRBJ1-2; 7 positions match TRBD1. Germline CDR1 reads MNHEY; CDR2 reads SVGAGI. This CDR3 is 14 amino acids long. The trim removed 6 bases at V and 1 base at J, leaving 5 bases unmatched.

The gene calls are TRBV27 and TRBJ2-6, with TRBD1 as a possible D gene (6 bases). The germline V gene has CDR1 MNHEY and CDR2 SMNVEV (reference sequence). CDR3 size: 17 residues. Trimming took 5 bases from V and 5 from J, leaving 19 bases between them. The CDR3 coding sequence is TGTGCCAGCAGTCCCACAGGGAGTAGTATCTGGGCCAACGTCCTGACTTTC. Protein: CASSPTGSSIWANVLTF.